The source of this T cell receptor beta chain is a study of cytomegalovirus exposure and HLA in healthy donors (dated by TCRdb to about 2017). Notes on the research overall: An earlier analysis of roughly 500 of the donors reported roughly 270 Gb of sequence data and 117 million unique TCR beta sequences from around 200 million T cells. An early release covering roughly 640 HLA-typed donors comprised about 300 gigabases of sequencing data and around 85 million unique TCR sequences. Among the roughly 370 genotyped donors, approximately 81% belonged to the genetic ancestry cluster associated with self-reported Caucasian donors. The study aimed to test whether signatures of past pathogen exposure could be identified by cataloging public T cell receptors. The study used immunosequencing to profile the T cell repertoires of several hundred subjects and linked those repertoires to cytomegalovirus serostatus. Along with the roughly 610-subject first cohort, a separate validation cohort of some 130 different subjects was used. The study combined high-throughput TCR immunosequencing, statistical association of individual TCRs with disease status, and machine learning to predict cytomegalovirus infection status. A later analysis re-examined previously published TCR beta repertoires from roughly 720 donors and added high-resolution HLA genotyping to investigate patterns of TCR occurrence. Rather than drawing on any new phenotypic data, the later analysis identified candidate immune exposures from TCR beta sequences and the way those sequences occurred across donors. In an earlier analysis of 500 to 650 of the donors, high-throughput TCR beta sequencing was used to judge whether each TCR beta V gene segment behaved as functional or pseudogenic. Alongside the repertoire data, information on donor age, sex, ethnicity and CMV serostatus was compiled. A later genetic analysis used genome-wide SNP genotypes for about 55% of the 666 donors, treating that subset as a discovery cohort. All discovery cohort repertoires had been generated on a single sequencing platform. HLA typing included class I and class II loci at four-digit resolution. The number of typed donors differed by locus: 629-630 for A, B, C, DRB1 and DQB1; some 540 for DQA1; 606 for DPA1; and approximately 450 for DPB1. Four to six DR-DQ haplotypes were handled as single units for association and clustering, since linkage in the cohort was strong. On average, around 230,000 unique TCR beta nucleotide sequences were sequenced per donor among fewer than 500 genotyped donors of the cohort, with about 19% of those sequences being non-productive.

The germline V gene yields SGHTA for CDR1 and FQGNSA for CDR2. V was cut back by 4 bases and J by 4 bases, leaving a gap of 17 bases between them. The CDR3 goes from the cysteine to the phenylalanine over 15 residues. Of all the DNA, just the CDR3 is kept, 45 bases in frame from base 1. For this clone: This clone's antigen is unknown. Nothing much larger sits one base from this clone, and base qualities are not available.

Preparation of the library involved the immunoSEQ multiplex PCR assay. For the multiplex PCR, a mixture combining 60 forward primers for TCR Vbeta segments and 13 reverse primers for TCR Jbeta segments was used. The CDR3 region of rearranged TCR beta genes was amplified from genomic DNA with a multiplex PCR assay. Amplified TCR beta libraries were sequenced as 87-base-pair reads on the Illumina HiSeq System. On the authors' methods: Across the 600 to 700 repertoires, a later analysis counted 80 million or so unique TCR beta chains, roughly 11 million of which were shared by at least two donors. Raw reads were error-corrected and collapsed into unique sequences with a nearest-neighbor algorithm that merged closely related sequences to remove PCR and sequencing errors. To assign V, D and J gene segments, CDR3 sequences were aligned to IMGT reference sequences. For a sequence to be retained, a match of at least six nucleotides to both a V gene segment and a J gene segment was required. Rearrangements were called productive when the CDR3 lacked stop codons and stayed in frame with V and J; all others were non-productive. CDR3 was defined according to IMGT convention as the region running from the second conserved V-encoded cysteine to the conserved J-encoded phenylalanine. In an earlier analysis of more than 550 of the donors, sequences lacking an unambiguous match to a single V gene segment were excluded. An earlier analysis of several hundred of the donors called V segments functional above 56.7% productive rearrangements and segregating when the between-donor standard deviation exceeded 5%. To diagnose cytomegalovirus status from the catalog of TCR beta chain sequences, a statistical classification framework was built. In a later analysis, TCR nucleotide sequences were compared against IMGT/GENE-DB human TR gene sequences so that V and J genes could be assigned. In a later analysis, CDR3 sequences and most-parsimonious VDJ recombination scenarios were assigned using the TCRdist pipeline. A later analysis defined each TCR beta chain by its CDR3 amino acid sequence plus V-gene family, and excluded reads lacking a unique V-gene family. As a way to deal with suspected cross-contamination and a sequencing artifact, a later analysis dropped under 600 nucleotide sequences that were highly shared and had low generation probability. A later analysis calculated a clonal expansion index for each public chain from normalized within-repertoire ranks of inferred template counts. Generation probabilities in a later analysis came from a VDJ recombination model fitted to out-of-frame rearrangements, and those results were checked against IGoR. In a later analysis, hypergeometric tests were used to score TCR-TCR, TCR-HLA and TCR-CMV co-occurrence, with a repertoire-size bias correction applied to TCR pairs. In a later analysis, false discovery rates were estimated by permuting HLA or CMV assignments 20 times. In a later analysis, co-occurring TCRs were grouped with DBSCAN, and TCRdist sequence similarity was added when clustering was performed within HLA-allele-positive subsets. Repertoires with fewer than 30,000 or more than 120,000 public chains, plus five repertoires with anomalous nucleotide sharing, were excluded from co-occurrence clustering. TCRdb carries this immuneACCESS record with in-frame sequences only. Its versions omit some clonotypes, under half of them owing to an unresolved V gene in the studies checked, with the rest unexplained. The DNA was the basis for D and trimming; V, J and clone size are from that table. The sample includes 160,000 or so clones, with over 60% observed a single time. The ten largest clones represent approximately 2.8% of the sample.

Broader findings and caveats from the paper: Strong co-occurrence of HLA alleles, especially DR and DQ, made assigning TCR associations to individual alleles difficult. It was suggested by the authors that the approach could potentially be generalized to other disease states and immunological phenotypes. In vitro tests confirmed that a few of the cytomegalovirus-associated TCR beta chains recognize cytomegalovirus antigens. In an earlier analysis of 587 of the donors, most TCR beta V segments appeared in productive rearrangements about 87% or about 30% of the time, broadly matching IMGT annotations. HLA typing was unavailable for some donors at each locus, so association tests used only the typed subset. Compared with equally common non-associated chains, HLA-associated TCR beta chains in a later analysis were more clonally expanded and had lower generation probabilities. The 87-base-pair reads could not distinguish some IMGT-functional V segments, including TRBV6-2 and TRBV6-3, so those segments were excluded. Correlated functional status among segregating V segments might reflect linkage disequilibrium, but an unknown experimental factor could not be ruled out. Most TCR sequences were seen in very few donors, while some public TCRs were found in many individuals. A later analysis reported that several top co-occurrence clusters appeared linked to parvovirus B19, influenza, CMV and Epstein-Barr virus. Specific HLA alleles were associated with 15,000 to 20,000 TCR beta sequences at a false discovery rate of 0.05 in a later analysis. A later analysis found that most CMV-associated TCR beta chains appeared HLA-restricted, with HLA associations seemingly driven largely by CMV exposure. A later genetic analysis associated a missense DCLRE1C variant with V-gene and J-gene trimming of TCR beta chains, and an independent cohort replicated the association. The classifier was reported to diagnose cytomegalovirus status with high specificity and sensitivity in both the original cohort and the validation cohort. In a later analysis, the rate of TCR association differed among HLA loci, with DRB1 alleles having the most associated TCRs and HLA-C alleles having the fewest. Only TCR beta chains were sequenced in this cohort, and the absence of alpha or paired-chain data limited detectable features. According to a later genetic analysis, donors in an Asian-associated ancestry cluster had fewer N-insertions in productive TCRs than the approximately 700-donor mean. A further reported finding was that TCR beta sequences accurately predicted the HLA-A and HLA-B alleles for most subjects in the first cohort. Because counts were too low, roughly 16 rarely observed V segments, including chromosome 9 orphons, were excluded from the earlier analysis of about 500 of the donors. Presence/absence analyses assumed roughly uniform sequencing depth across donors, an assumption that may not hold. For the cohort, immune exposure information was limited to CMV serostatus. A cluster of highly shared sequence variants was judged likely to be a technical artifact of the sequencing pipeline. In the study, around 150 TCR beta chains were listed as associated with cytomegalovirus.

The cohort was made up of approximately 670 healthy bone marrow donors. Cohort members were all nominally healthy when sampled, although unrecorded immune exposures were likely present. The donor tested CMV seronegative and was one of the 352 seronegative cohort members. A peripheral blood sample was collected from each donor, and TCR beta sequencing was performed on peripheral blood mononuclear cells. The Qiagen DNeasy Blood Extraction Kit was used to extract genomic DNA from the blood cell samples. Recombination joined TRBV7-2 with TRBJ2-7; the best D guess is TRBD2, with 6 bases matching. Sequences were obtained from PBMCs. This receptor was taken from a woman aged 25 to 39 in good health and CMV-seronegative. The bases read TGTGCCAGCAGCTACCCGAGAGGGACTTTTTACGAGCAGTACTTC. Its translation reads: CASSYPRGTFYEQYF. Reference TRBV7-2 and TRBJ2-7 proteins supply the regions before and after the CDR3; the full variable domain is: GAGVSQSPSNKVTEKGKDVELRCDPISGHTALYWYRQSLGQGLEFLIYFQGNSAPDKSGLPSDRFSAERTGGSVSTLTIQRTQQEDSAVYLCASSYPRGTFYEQYFGPGTRLTVT.